This section outlines one TCR beta chain sequence together with its context. One base away lies a much larger clone, so this may be a sequencing read error. The source of the sample is a study of molecular identifiers for immune sequencing clone quantification. In TCRdb, the PCR reads were re-called with MiXCR into one record per CDR3 protein. The sample shows approximately 54,000 distinct CDR3 sequences, approximately 25% of them seen only once. Germline assignment: CDR1 MNHEY and CDR2 SVGEGT. V was trimmed by 2 bases and J by 11 bases, leaving 10 bases between them. CDR3 length: 12 residues. V gene TRBV6-2 or TRBV6-3 combines with J gene TRBJ2-1; D gene uncertain. The specimen sequenced was naive CD8+ T cells from blood, with Jurkat cell RNA spiked in. The subset denotes: FACS-sorted CD8+CD4-CCR7+CD45RA+ naive T cells. The receptor was isolated from a human donor in good health. Some libraries in this study had Jurkat cell RNA spiked in. The CDR3 region is CASSYGQNKQFF. DNA for the CDR3: TGTGCCAGCAGTTACGGCCAGAATAAGCAGTTCTTC.